The TCR beta chain under discussion was sequenced for a study of glioma-infiltrating T cells after dendritic cell vaccination (dated by TCRdb to about 2016). Looking at the study overall: Of the 15 or so glioblastoma patients in the cohort, all drawn from Phase I and II dendritic cell vaccination trials, 9 were newly diagnosed and 6 had recurrent disease. Survival after dendritic cell vaccination was correlated with TCR sequencing metrics such as TIL content and the overlap between tumor and blood repertoires. Tumor-infiltrating lymphocyte content was quantified and tumor and blood repertoires were compared in dendritic cell-vaccinated glioblastoma patients by deep sequencing of TCR beta CDR3 regions. Three intradermal dendritic cell vaccine injections were administered to patients at biweekly intervals in the arm below the axilla. Between about 2003 and 2012, patients were given autologous tumor lysate-pulsed dendritic cell vaccination. To make the vaccine, monocyte-derived dendritic cells were cultured for under 9 days with IL-4 and GM-CSF and then pulsed overnight with autologous tumor lysate. General conclusions and limits of the study: The TCR overlap response model with three groups was called speculative and said to need prospective validation. TCR clonality showed no direct relationship with survival, which suggests that a diverse polyclonal response may matter. The cohort was small and heterogeneous, few patients had complete blood and tumor sets, and even fewer had initial-recurrent tumor pairs. After dendritic cell vaccination, a higher estimated pretreatment TIL content predicted longer time to progression and longer overall survival.

Points on this clone: This receptor's antigen is unknown. No base quality values were provided; no much bigger clone lies one nucleotide off.

The immunoSEQ assay amplified TCRB CDR3 regions from about 2 micrograms of genomic DNA, or from all available DNA when less than that amount was available. The multiplex PCR employed 60 forward primers targeting TCR V beta segments and 13 reverse primers targeting J beta segments. Synthetic control templates were spiked into each sample at limiting dilution to estimate reads per starting template. Reads of 87 bp were generated by sequencing on the Illumina HiSeq System. The paper's data handling went like this. PCR and sequencing errors were removed by merging closely related sequences with a nearest neighbor algorithm. TCR overlap was defined as the percentage of unique tumor TCR beta sequences that were also present in the same patient's peripheral blood. TCRdb re-hosts the immuneACCESS table, in-frame sequences only. Its copies lack some clones; in the studies checked, an unresolved V gene accounts for under half of them, and the cause for the rest is not known. V, J and clone size were drawn from that table, and D and trimming were deduced from the DNA. The sample records about 9,200 clones, more than 65% of which are singletons. About 40% of the sample comes from the top ten.

The time point label here, explained by the study, means: after dendritic cell vaccination, including at tumor progression/relapse. Patients were selected on the basis of adequate residual fresh-frozen tumor tissue and more than two years of available survival data. None of the glioblastoma patients carried an isocitrate dehydrogenase mutation, although molecular status otherwise varied. PBMC were collected before vaccination, two weeks after the third vaccination, and at tumor progression if progression occurred. The Qiagen DNeasy Blood extraction Kit was used for extraction of genomic DNA. After removal of 6 bases from V and 9 bases from J, the junction retains 7 bases not matched to a gene. CDR1 is given as MNHNS and CDR2 as SASEGT, both from the germline V gene. The CDR3 numbers 14 residues from cysteine through phenylalanine. Just the 42-base CDR3 DNA is kept, in frame starting at base 1.

The sequence is built from TRBV6-1 and TRBJ2-1, with 11 central nucleotides matching TRBD2. The specimen was blood, collected after dendritic cell vaccination. The receptor's source is a human donor with glioblastoma. The CDR3 in this case is CASRGLAGGSEQFF. At the DNA level, the sequence is TGTGCCAGCAGGGGGCTAGCGGGAGGTTCTGAGCAGTTCTTC.